One and the same sample provided the 11 T cell receptor beta chains below, sequenced in a study of beta chain features in type 1 diabetes. The authors reverse transcribed all of the isolated RNA, so sequencing captured expressed TCRB transcripts. Generated by immunoSEQ multiplex PCR, the TCRdb table keeps only in-frame clones and is missing some. Among over 700,000 clones, 15% to 20% were seen once, and the ten largest hold about 0.025%. Specimen: naive CD4+ T cells from blood. These receptors all come from a woman aged 18-29 years in good health.

V is TRBV29-1 and J is TRBJ2-1, with 7 bases aligning to TRBD1. V gave up 3 bases and J gave up 8 bases; unmatched junction bases: 4. CDR1 is SQVTM and CDR2 is ANQGSEA in the germline V gene. The CDR3 sequence is 12 residues long. The CDR3 DNA reads as TGCAGCGTTGATTACAGGGGCCATGAGCAGTTCTTC. It translates to CSVDYRGHEQFF.

This clone was found a few times. V usage is TRBV2 and J usage is TRBJ2-5; 9 nucleotides line up with TRBD1. Germline CDR1 reads SNHLY; CDR2 reads FYNNEI. This CDR3 has 15 residues. Trimming took 5 bases from V and 5 from J; bases not matched to a gene: 9. The CDR3 region has the DNA TGTGCCAGCAGTCGGAACAGGGGGCCAAGGGAGACCCAGTACTTC. As protein: CASSRNRGPRETQYF.

J is TRBJ2-1 and V is TRBV7-2, with 8 nucleotides matching TRBD2. Looked up from germline, CDR1 is SGHTA and CDR2 is FQGNSA. V was pared by 5 bases and J by 4 bases, with 16 bases of the junction left unmatched. The length of the CDR3 is 18 residues. The CDR3 coding sequence is TGTGCCAGCAGCCCGTGGGGTAGCGGGACCCGTACGTACAATGAGCAGTTCTTC. Its protein is CASSPWGSGTRTYNEQFF.

This clone occurred a few times. The chain joins TRBV5-6 to TRBJ2-7; 9 nucleotides agree with TRBD1. Germline V lookup: CDR1 SGHDT, CDR2 YYEEEE. V was clipped by 0 bases and J by 4 bases; unmatched bases: 5. The CDR3 is 15 amino acids. The CDR3 DNA follows: TGTGCCAGCAGCTTGGCCGGGACAGGGTTTTACGAGCAGTACTTC. Translation gives CASSLAGTGFYEQYF.

This clone was seen more than once but under ten times. The chain recombines TRBV6-6 with TRBJ2-2; the D call may be TRBD1 or TRBD2 (6 bases each). V was trimmed by 6 bases and J by 2 bases, leaving 16 bases between them. CDR3 length: 16 residues. Germline lookup yields CDR1 MNHNY and CDR2 SVGAGI (reference sequence). The CDR3 DNA is TGTGCCAGCAGCCTTACTGGGGGGACAAACACCGGGGAGCTGTTTTTT. Translation: CASSLTGGTNTGELFF.

The chain is built from TRBV28 and TRBJ2-1; 15 nucleotides line up with TRBD2. Germline V gives CDR1 MDHEN, CDR2 SYDVKM. V was clipped by 6 bases and J by 5 bases; unmatched bases: 14. The CDR3 consists of 19 residues. CDR3 DNA: TGTGCCAGCAGCCCCAGGACTAGCGGGAGGGCCCCGGGACACAATGAGCAGTTCTTC. It translates to CASSPRTSGRAPGHNEQFF. Full variable domain (missing parts from reference TRBV28 and TRBJ2-1): DVKVTQSSRYLVKRTGEKVFLECVQDMDHENMFWYRQDPGLGLRLIYFSYDVKMKEKGDIPEGYSVSREKKERFSLILESASTNQTSMYLCASSPRTSGRAPGHNEQFFGPGTRLTVL.

The chain has TRBV6-6 and TRBJ2-7; weak D call: TRBD1 (5 bases). The length of the CDR3 is 13 residues. Germline lookup yields CDR1 MNHNY and CDR2 SVGAGI (reference sequence). The germline V and J ends were trimmed by 6 bases and 2 bases, with 11 bases remaining between them. CDR3 DNA: TGTGCCAGCAGCCGAGTGGGGCCCTACGAGCAGTACTTC. Translating gives CASSRVGPYEQYF.

V gene TRBV5-1 combines with J gene TRBJ2-1; the D gene is possibly TRBD1 (8 bases). Germline V lookup: CDR1 SGHRS, CDR2 YFSETQ. CDR3 size: 16 residues. Trimming pared 4 bases from V and 4 bases from J, leaving 18 bases between. CDR3 sequence: CASSPGGGQGYNEQFF. The CDR3 coding sequence is TGCGCCAGCAGCCCGGGGGGCGGACAGGGATACAATGAGCAGTTCTTC.

V is TRBV28 and J is TRBJ2-5, with TRBD2 identical over 7 bases. Trimming at V came to 8 bases and at J to 4 bases, leaving 1 base not matched to a gene. From germline, CDR1 is MDHEN and CDR2 SYDVKM. The CDR3 totals 11 residues. The CDR3 sequence is CASGGGETQYF. The DNA of the CDR3 is TGTGCCAGCGGGGGGGGAGAGACCCAGTACTTC. Variable domain in full (rest from reference TRBV28 and TRBJ2-5): DVKVTQSSRYLVKRTGEKVFLECVQDMDHENMFWYRQDPGLGLRLIYFSYDVKMKEKGDIPEGYSVSREKKERFSLILESASTNQTSMYLCASGGGETQYFGPGTRLLVL.

There are a few counts of this clone. This chain joins TRBV7-3 and TRBJ2-3, with D possibly matching TRBD2 (6 bases). V was cut by 8 bases and J by 2 bases, with 11 bases left in between. The CDR3 is 13 amino acids. The germline gives CDR1 SGHTA, CDR2 FQGTGA. The CDR3 DNA sequence: TGTGCCAGCGGGACTCCGAACACAGATACGCAGTATTTT. Encoded protein: CASGTPNTDTQYF.

The chain employs TRBV7-2 and TRBJ2-2; D gene ambiguous. Germline assignment: CDR1 SGHTA and CDR2 FQGNSA. Trimming left V 3 bases short and J 1 base short, with 3 bases between. The CDR3 is made up of 13 amino acids. The CDR3 reads CASSFENTGELFF. The CDR3 DNA sequence: TGTGCCAGCAGCTTTGAGAACACCGGGGAGCTGTTTTTT.